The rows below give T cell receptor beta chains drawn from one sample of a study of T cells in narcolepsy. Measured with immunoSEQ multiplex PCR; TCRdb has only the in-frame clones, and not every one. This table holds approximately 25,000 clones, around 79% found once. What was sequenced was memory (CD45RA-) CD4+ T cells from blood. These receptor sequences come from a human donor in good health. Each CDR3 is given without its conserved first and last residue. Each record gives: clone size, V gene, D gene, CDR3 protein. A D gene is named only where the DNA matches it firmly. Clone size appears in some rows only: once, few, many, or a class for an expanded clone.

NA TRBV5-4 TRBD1 ASAEGAAKNIQY
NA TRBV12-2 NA ASRRPSGGYGYT
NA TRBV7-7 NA ASSLEGAETQY
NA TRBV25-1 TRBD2 ASSATLAGGTDTQY
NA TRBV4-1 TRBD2 ASSHPGLAGGPNQETQY
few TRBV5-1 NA ASRKQGLTDTQY
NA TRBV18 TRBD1 ASSPGTGVKTQY
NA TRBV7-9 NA ASSFGPNNNSPLH
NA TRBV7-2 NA ASSPLADTQY
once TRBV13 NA ASSLRRVSETQY
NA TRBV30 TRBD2 ALGRGYEQY
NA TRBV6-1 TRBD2 ASSVAGVSISSYEQY
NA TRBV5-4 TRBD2 ASSLGLGPYNEQF
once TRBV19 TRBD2 ASPPPLAGLDTQY
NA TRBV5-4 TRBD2 ASSRTSIAGELF
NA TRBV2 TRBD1 ASSPTGGNYGYT
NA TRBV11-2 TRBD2 ASTPWPRGRATNEQF
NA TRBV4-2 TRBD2 ASSLKLAGKSTDTQY
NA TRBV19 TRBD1 ASSGQGYEQY
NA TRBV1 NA TSSQDGNGPSPRGELF
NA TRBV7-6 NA ASSLGRTYEQY
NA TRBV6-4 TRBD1 ASSVDRGNYGYT
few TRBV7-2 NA ASSSGRELF
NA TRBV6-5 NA ASSYRGRKGYT
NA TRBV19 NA ASSILGDGNQPQH
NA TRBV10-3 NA AIREGGPQETQY
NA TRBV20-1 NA SASQGREQY
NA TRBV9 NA ASSAQSPGYNEQF
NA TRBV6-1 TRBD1 ASSTNRGPYEQY
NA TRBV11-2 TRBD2 ASSFQAGGPYEQY
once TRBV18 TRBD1 ASSLQGAAGYT
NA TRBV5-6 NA ASTLENGKIRGTKPQH
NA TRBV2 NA ASRGDSGNTIY
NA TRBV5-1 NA ASKEQGASNYGYT
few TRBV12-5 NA ASGLVPGITEAF
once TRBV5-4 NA ASSSRGSPINEQF
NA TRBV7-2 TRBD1 ASRLNRGRNYGYT
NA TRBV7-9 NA ASSFWNGQTSNQPQH
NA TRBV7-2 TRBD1 ASSLQRGPILYEQY
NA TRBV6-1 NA ASSEAGGASGNTIY
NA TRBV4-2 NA ASSQEPEQPNTEAF
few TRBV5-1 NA ASSSRGRGNTEAF
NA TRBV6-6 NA ASSETTSNQPQH
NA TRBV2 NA AFRTDSNQPQH
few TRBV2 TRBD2 ASSPGLAGHSTDTQY
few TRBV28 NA ASTFSAGTLLNTEAF
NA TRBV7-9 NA ASSLGGGTGELF
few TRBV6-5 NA ASRDTFIYEQY
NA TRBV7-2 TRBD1 ASSQGQGTWNSPLH
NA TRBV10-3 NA AISESRPDQETQY
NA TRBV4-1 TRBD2 ASSQAPGLAGGSTDTQY
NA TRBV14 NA ASSQGAGHNTGELF
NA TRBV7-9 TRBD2 ASSLGSGGSPGANVLT
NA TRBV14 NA ASSLRGGDYYGYT
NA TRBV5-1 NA ASSRDTYSGNTIY
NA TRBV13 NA ASSFGRDTDTQY
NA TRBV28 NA ATTYRTGNTIY
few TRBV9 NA ASSVGGREGWNEQF
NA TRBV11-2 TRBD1 ASIVSGTGGSEQY
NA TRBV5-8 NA ASRNFQYSNQPQH